The rows below give T cell receptor beta chains drawn from one sample of a study of blood T cell repertoires in COVID-19. TCRdb keeps only in-frame clones here, not all; method: immunoSEQ multiplex PCR. The table lists approximately 240,000 clones, 75% to 85% of them singletons, with 1.4% in the top ten. Material for sequencing was peripheral blood. Receptors were obtained from a woman between 40 and 50 years old who had recovered from COVID-19. CDR3s include the opening cysteine and the closing phenylalanine or tryptophan. The order of the fields is D gene, V gene, clone size, CDR3 length, J gene, CDR3 DNA, CDR3 protein. D genes are given only for firm matches. Clone size is given for some rows only: seen once, a few or many times, or a class if the clone is expanded.

>-|TRBV28|-|18|TRBJ2-3
TGTGCCAGCAACCCACAGGGTATCGGAGGTCGTTACACAGATACGCAGTATTTT
CASNPQGIGGRYTDTQYF
>TRBD1|TRBV19|-|15|TRBJ1-3
TGTGCCAGTCAAGGACAGGTTCTCTCTGGAAACACCATATATTTT
CASQGQVLSGNTIYF
>-|TRBV19|-|16|TRBJ2-5
TGTGCCAGTAGCCCGGCGGTACAGGGCATTGAAGAGACCCAGTACTTC
CASSPAVQGIEETQYF
>TRBD1|TRBV2|-|21|TRBJ1-6
TGTGCCAGCAGAGACTGGAGGATCAGGGGGAATCTTAGCTCCTATAATTCACCCCTCCACTTT
CASRDWRIRGNLSSYNSPLHF
>TRBD1|TRBV9|-|18|TRBJ2-5
TGTGCCAGCAGCGCACCACTCGGGCCACCACAGGGGGGAGAGACCCAGTACTTC
CASSAPLGPPQGGETQYF
>-|TRBV6-2/TRBV6-3|-|14|TRBJ1-1
TGTGCCAGCAGCCCCGCGGGGGGCTACACTGAAGCTTTCTTT
CASSPAGGYTEAFF
>TRBD1|TRBV7-9|-|14|TRBJ2-7
TGTGCCAGCAGGCCCGGGACAGACTCCTACGAGCAGTACTTC
CASRPGTDSYEQYF
>-|TRBV29-1|-|15|TRBJ2-7
TGCAGCGTTGAAGATGCGGCAGGGGATCCCTACGAGCAGTACTTC
CSVEDAAGDPYEQYF
>-|TRBV4-1|-|14|TRBJ1-1
TGCGCCAGCAGCCGCTATGAGGTGGGCACTGAAGCTTTCTTT
CASSRYEVGTEAFF
>TRBD1|TRBV5-1|-|15|TRBJ1-4
TGCGCCAGCAGCTTGGGGGACAGTTCTGATCAAAAACTGTTTTTT
CASSLGDSSDQKLFF
>TRBD1|TRBV30|once|14|TRBJ1-5
TGTGCCTGGGACCGGGACAGGGGAAATCAGCCCCAGCATTTT
CAWDRDRGNQPQHF
>TRBD1|TRBV6-6|-|16|TRBJ1-4
TGTGCCAGCAGTCCACACCGGACAGGTTCTAATGAAAAACTGTTTTTT
CASSPHRTGSNEKLFF
>TRBD1|TRBV20-1|few|15|TRBJ1-2
TGCAGTGCTATTGACAGGGGTGTCCCAAACTATGGCTACACCTTC
CSAIDRGVPNYGYTF
>TRBD2|TRBV10-2|-|14|TRBJ2-1
TGCGCCAGCAGTGCGGCTAGCGGGTACAATGAGCAGTTCTTC
CASSAASGYNEQFF
>-|TRBV4-3|-|15|TRBJ1-4
TGCGCCAGCAGCCAAGATCGGGTGAGCGGTGAAAAACTGTTTTTT
CASSQDRVSGEKLFF
>-|TRBV27|-|18|TRBJ1-5
TGTGCCAGCAGTCCTACCCCGGGGGGTCTGCTGAGCAATCAGCCCCAGCATTTT
CASSPTPGGLLSNQPQHF
>-|TRBV11-2|-|12|TRBJ1-2
TGTGCCAGCAGCTTACTGGGCCGTGGCTACACCTTC
CASSLLGRGYTF
>-|TRBV2|-|13|TRBJ2-7
TGTGCCAGCAGAACGACAGGCTCTACCGAGCAGTACTTC
CASRTTGSTEQYF
>-|TRBV10-3|-|15|TRBJ2-4
TGTGCCATCAGTGAGTCGAGGGCTGCAGGGGACATTCAGTACTTC
CAISESRAAGDIQYF
>-|TRBV7-2|-|15|TRBJ2-1
TGTGCCAGCAGCTTACAGGGGCCTCCCTACAATGAGCAGTTCTTC
CASSLQGPPYNEQFF
>TRBD1|TRBV7-3|once|18|TRBJ2-6
TGTGCCAGCAGACCAGGACAGGGGCTTTCCTCTGGGGCCAACGTCCTGACTTTC
CASRPGQGLSSGANVLTF
>TRBD2|TRBV7-2|few|17|TRBJ2-1
TGTGCCAGCAGCTTAGGCCCCGGAGAGCGGGGGTGGTATGAGCAGTTCTTC
CASSLGPGERGWYEQFF
>TRBD1|TRBV19|few|11|TRBJ1-2
TGTGCCAGTAGGCGACAGGGAGGCTACACCTTC
CASRRQGGYTF
>TRBD1|TRBV3-1/TRBV3-2|-|14|TRBJ1-2
TGTGCCAGCAGCCAAGTTACAGGGGGCTATGGCTACACCTTC
CASSQVTGGYGYTF
>TRBD1|TRBV24-1|-|16|TRBJ1-5
TGTGCCACCAGTGGTGGGGGGACAGGGCCGGATCAGCCCCAGCATTTT
CATSGGGTGPDQPQHF
>TRBD1|TRBV9|-|16|TRBJ1-5
TGTGCCAGCAGCGTAGGGGACAGGGGAGCCTTTGAGCCCCAGCATTTT
CASSVGDRGAFEPQHF
>TRBD2|TRBV7-9|-|14|TRBJ2-1
TGTGCCAGCTTTCAAGCGGGGGCCTACAATGAGCAGTTCTTC
CASFQAGAYNEQFF
>-|TRBV6-1|once|15|TRBJ1-2
TGTGCCAGCAGTGAATTCCAGAACCAGATATATGGCTACACCTTC
CASSEFQNQIYGYTF
>TRBD1|TRBV5-1|-|17|TRBJ1-5
TGCGCCAGCAGCATGCTTCCCGGGACAGGGGGCATTGAGCCCCAGCATTTT
CASSMLPGTGGIEPQHF
>-|TRBV18|-|15|TRBJ2-1
TGTGCCAGCTCACCGGGTGGGAGCTCCTACAATGAGCAGTTCTTC
CASSPGGSSYNEQFF
>-|TRBV18|once|15|TRBJ2-7
TGTGCCAGCTCGATCGGTGGGGCCGAGGAGTACGAGCAGTACTTC
CASSIGGAEEYEQYF
>TRBD1|TRBV6-5|-|15|TRBJ1-2
TGTGCCAGCAGTCCCCTGGGGACAGGGGATAGTTTCTACACCTTC
CASSPLGTGDSFYTF
>-|TRBV19|few|14|TRBJ1-2
TGTGCCAGTAGTGAGGCCCGCGGGTTGCGGGGCTACACCTTC
CASSEARGLRGYTF
>-|TRBV6-2/TRBV6-3|-|13|TRBJ2-7
TGTGCCAGCAGTTCCGGGGTGGACTACGAGCAGTACTTC
CASSSGVDYEQYF
>-|TRBV10-2|-|14|TRBJ1-4
TGCGCCAGCAGTGAGTCGATCCCCGCGGAAAAACTGTTTTTT
CASSESIPAEKLFF
>-|TRBV9|many|13|TRBJ2-2
TGTGCCAGCCTTCAGTCGAACACCGGGGAGCTGTTTTTT
CASLQSNTGELFF
>-|TRBV5-7|-|15|TRBJ1-5
TGTGCCAGCAGCTCTTACAGACCGCGAAATCAGCCCCAGCATTTT
CASSSYRPRNQPQHF
>-|TRBV11-3|-|15|TRBJ2-5
TGTGCCAGCAGCTTAGATTTGGGACTGACCAAGACCCAGTACTTC
CASSLDLGLTKTQYF
>-|TRBV12-5|-|15|TRBJ1-1
TGTGCTAGTGGTTTGGACACAGCGGGCAACACTGAAGCTTTCTTT
CASGLDTAGNTEAFF
>-|TRBV7-9|-|14|TRBJ1-4
TGTGCCAGCAGCTGGGGGCAGGGAAATGAAAAACTGTTTTTT
CASSWGQGNEKLFF
>-|TRBV13|-|15|TRBJ1-5
TGTGCCAGCAGCCTCCGCGCCTATAGCAATCAGCCCCAGCATTTT
CASSLRAYSNQPQHF
>-|TRBV7-9|few|14|TRBJ1-1
TGTGCCAGCAGCTCTCAGAACAGGAACACTGAAGCTTTCTTT
CASSSQNRNTEAFF
>TRBD1|TRBV5-1|-|15|TRBJ1-4
TGCGCCAGCAGCTTGGGGAGGACAGGACCTGAAAAACTGTTTTTT
CASSLGRTGPEKLFF
>-|TRBV7-9|-|14|TRBJ2-1
TGTGCCAGCAGCTTGGCTAGCGACTACAATGAGCAGTTCTTC
CASSLASDYNEQFF
>-|TRBV7-2|-|15|TRBJ2-5
TGTGCCAGCAAACCGACAGGCAGGACGTGGGAGACCCAGTACTTC
CASKPTGRTWETQYF
>-|TRBV4-3|few|16|TRBJ1-2
TGCGCCAGCAGCCAAGATCTTGTCCAGGGAGGATCTGGCTACACCTTC
CASSQDLVQGGSGYTF
>TRBD2|TRBV5-4|-|15|TRBJ2-5
TGTGCCAGCAGCTCCTCGACTAGCGGGAGGGAGACCCAGTACTTC
CASSSSTSGRETQYF
>-|TRBV7-9|-|13|TRBJ2-2
TGTGCCAGCAGCCCCGGTTTGGCCGGGGAGCTGTTTTTT
CASSPGLAGELFF
>TRBD1|TRBV19|-|15|TRBJ1-2
TGTGCCAGTAGTACCCTGGGACAGGGTGACTATGGCTACACCTTC
CASSTLGQGDYGYTF
>-|TRBV4-3|-|13|TRBJ1-4
TGCGCCAGCAGCCCAGGGTTGGCTGAAAAACTGTTTTTT
CASSPGLAEKLFF
>-|TRBV11-3|-|13|TRBJ2-7
TGTGCCAGCAGCTTTCAGGGCGGCGACGAGCAGTACTTC
CASSFQGGDEQYF
>TRBD1|TRBV28|-|14|TRBJ1-1
TGTGCCAGCAGCATACAGGGGGCGCATACTGAAGCTTTCTTT
CASSIQGAHTEAFF
>-|TRBV7-9|once|15|TRBJ2-3
TGTGCCAGCAGCTTAGGTAGCAATCAAGCGGATACGCAGTATTTT
CASSLGSNQADTQYF
>-|TRBV5-1|-|14|TRBJ2-3
TGCGCCAGCAGCTTGCCGGGTTCGCGAGATACGCAGTATTTT
CASSLPGSRDTQYF
>TRBD1|TRBV18|-|14|TRBJ1-6
TGTGCCAGCGCCACCGGGACAGGGATTTCACCCCTCCACTTT
CASATGTGISPLHF
>TRBD2|TRBV7-8|-|14|TRBJ2-7
TGTGCCAGCAGCTTAGTTGCGGGGGAGTCCGGGCAGTACTTC
CASSLVAGESGQYF
>TRBD1|TRBV9|-|14|TRBJ1-1
TGTGCCAGCAGCGTCAGGGGGCAGGACACTGAAGCTTTCTTT
CASSVRGQDTEAFF